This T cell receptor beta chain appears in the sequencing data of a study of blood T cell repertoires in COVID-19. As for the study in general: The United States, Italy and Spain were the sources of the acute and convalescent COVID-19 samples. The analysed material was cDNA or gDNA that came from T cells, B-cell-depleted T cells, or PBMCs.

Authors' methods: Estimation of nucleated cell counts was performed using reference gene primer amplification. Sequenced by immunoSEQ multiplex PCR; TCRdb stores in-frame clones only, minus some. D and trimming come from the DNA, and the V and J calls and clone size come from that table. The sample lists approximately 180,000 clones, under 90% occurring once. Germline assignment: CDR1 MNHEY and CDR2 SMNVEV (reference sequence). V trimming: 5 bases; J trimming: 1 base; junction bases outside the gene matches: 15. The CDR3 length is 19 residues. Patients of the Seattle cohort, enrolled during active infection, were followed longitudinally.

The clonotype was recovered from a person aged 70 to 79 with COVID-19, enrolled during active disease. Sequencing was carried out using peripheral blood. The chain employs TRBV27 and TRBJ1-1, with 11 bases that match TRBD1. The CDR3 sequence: CASSKPTGTGGSRNTEAFF. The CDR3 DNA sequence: TGTGCCAGCAGTAAGCCAACCGGGACAGGGGGAAGTCGGAACACTGAAGCTTTCTTT.